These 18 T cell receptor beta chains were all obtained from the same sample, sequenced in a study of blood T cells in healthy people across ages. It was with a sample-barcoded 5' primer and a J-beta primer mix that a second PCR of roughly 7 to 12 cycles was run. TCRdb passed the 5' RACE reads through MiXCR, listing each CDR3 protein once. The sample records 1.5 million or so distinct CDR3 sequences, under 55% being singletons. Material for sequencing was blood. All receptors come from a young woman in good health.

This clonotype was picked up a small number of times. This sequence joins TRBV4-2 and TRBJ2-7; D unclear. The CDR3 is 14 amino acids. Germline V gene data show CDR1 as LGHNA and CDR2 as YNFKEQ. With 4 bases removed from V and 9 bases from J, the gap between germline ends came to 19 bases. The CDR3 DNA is TGTGCCAGCAGCCTTACCAGCCAGGCCATGGGGCAGTACTTC. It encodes CASSLTSQAMGQYF.

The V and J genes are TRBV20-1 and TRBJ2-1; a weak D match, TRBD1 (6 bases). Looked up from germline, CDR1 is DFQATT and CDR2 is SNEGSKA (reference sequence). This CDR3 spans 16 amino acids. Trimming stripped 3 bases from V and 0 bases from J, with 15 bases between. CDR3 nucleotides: TGCAGTGCTAGGGGGGCAGACAAGAACTCCTACAATGAGCAGTTCTTC. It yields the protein CSARGADKNSYNEQFF.

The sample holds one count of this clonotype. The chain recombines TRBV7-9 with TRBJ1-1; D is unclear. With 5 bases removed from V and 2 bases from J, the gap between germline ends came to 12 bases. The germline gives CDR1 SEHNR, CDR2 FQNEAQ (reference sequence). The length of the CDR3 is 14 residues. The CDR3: CASSPVERNTEAFF. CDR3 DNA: TGTGCCAGCAGCCCAGTGGAGCGAAACACTGAAGCTTTCTTT.

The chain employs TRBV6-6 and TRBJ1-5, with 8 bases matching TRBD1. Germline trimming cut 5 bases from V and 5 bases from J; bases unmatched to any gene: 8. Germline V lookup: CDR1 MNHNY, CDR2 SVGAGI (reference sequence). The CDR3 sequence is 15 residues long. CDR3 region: CASSRDRSGDQPQHF. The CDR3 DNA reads TGTGCCAGCAGTCGGGACAGGTCTGGGGATCAGCCCCAGCATTTT.

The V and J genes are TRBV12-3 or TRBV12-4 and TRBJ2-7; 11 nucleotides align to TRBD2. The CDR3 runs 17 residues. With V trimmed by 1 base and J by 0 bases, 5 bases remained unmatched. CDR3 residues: CASSLDGSGRASYEQYF. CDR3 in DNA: TGTGCCAGCAGTTTAGATGGTAGCGGGAGGGCCTCCTACGAGCAGTACTTC.

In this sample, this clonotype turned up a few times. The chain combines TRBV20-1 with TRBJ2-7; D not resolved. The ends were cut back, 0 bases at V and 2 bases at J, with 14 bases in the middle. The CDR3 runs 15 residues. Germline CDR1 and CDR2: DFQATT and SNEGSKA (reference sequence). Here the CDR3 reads CSARDPTKRPYEQYF. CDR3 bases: TGCAGTGCTAGAGATCCCACTAAGAGGCCCTACGAGCAGTACTTC.

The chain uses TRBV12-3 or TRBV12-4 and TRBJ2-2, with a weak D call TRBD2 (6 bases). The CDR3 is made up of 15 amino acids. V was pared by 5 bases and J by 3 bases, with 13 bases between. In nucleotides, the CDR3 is TGTGCCAGCAGTCTGACTAGTTCGTACACCGGGGAGCTGTTTTTT. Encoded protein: CASSLTSSYTGELFF.

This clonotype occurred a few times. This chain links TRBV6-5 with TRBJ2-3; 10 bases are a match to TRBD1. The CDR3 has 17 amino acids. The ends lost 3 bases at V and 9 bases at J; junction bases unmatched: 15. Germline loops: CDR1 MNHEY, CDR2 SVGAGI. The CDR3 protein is CASSYDTLGTGVSTQYF. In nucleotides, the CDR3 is TGTGCCAGCAGTTATGATACACTCGGGACAGGGGTTTCAACGCAGTATTTT.

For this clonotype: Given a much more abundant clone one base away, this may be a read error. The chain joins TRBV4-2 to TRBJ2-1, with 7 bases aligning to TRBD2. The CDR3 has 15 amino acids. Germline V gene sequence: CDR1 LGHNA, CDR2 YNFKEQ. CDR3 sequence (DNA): TGTGCCAGCAGCCCACTGACTAGCTCCTGCAATGAGCAGTTCTTC. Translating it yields CASSPLTSSCNEQFF.

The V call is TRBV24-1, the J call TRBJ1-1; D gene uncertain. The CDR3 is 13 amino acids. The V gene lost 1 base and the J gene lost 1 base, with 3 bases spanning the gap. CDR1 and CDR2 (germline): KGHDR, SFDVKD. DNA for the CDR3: TGTGCCACCAGTGATTTCGGGAACACTGAAGCTTTCTTT. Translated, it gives CATSDFGNTEAFF.

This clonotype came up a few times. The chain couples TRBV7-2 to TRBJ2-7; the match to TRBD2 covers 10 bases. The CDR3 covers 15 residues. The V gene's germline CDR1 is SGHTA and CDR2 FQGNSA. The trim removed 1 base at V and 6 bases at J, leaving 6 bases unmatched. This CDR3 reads CASSLEGLAGAEQYF. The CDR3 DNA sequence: TGTGCCAGCAGCTTAGAAGGCCTAGCGGGAGCCGAGCAGTACTTC.

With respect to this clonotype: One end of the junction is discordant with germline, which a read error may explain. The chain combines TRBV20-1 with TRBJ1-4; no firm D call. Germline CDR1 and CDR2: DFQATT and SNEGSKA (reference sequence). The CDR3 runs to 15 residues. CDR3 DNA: TGCAGTGCCTCTACGTGGCCGACAACTAGTGAAAAACTGTTTTTT. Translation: CSASTWPTTSEKLFF.

This CDR3 reads CASSPQRLNPRWGYTF. The CDR3 bases are TGTGCCAGCAGCCCCCAGCGGCTAAACCCGAGATGGGGCTACACCTTC. The gene calls are TRBV12-3 or TRBV12-4 and TRBJ1-2; D unresolved. The V gene lost 6 bases and the J gene lost 8 bases, with 25 bases spanning the gap. This CDR3 contains 16 residues.

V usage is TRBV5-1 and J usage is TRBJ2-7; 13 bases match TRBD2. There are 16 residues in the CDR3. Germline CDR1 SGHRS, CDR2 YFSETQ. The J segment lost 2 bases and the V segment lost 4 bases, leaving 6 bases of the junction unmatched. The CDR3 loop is CASSKRTSGGAYEQYF. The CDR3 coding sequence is TGCGCCAGCAGCAAAAGGACTAGCGGGGGTGCCTACGAGCAGTACTTC.

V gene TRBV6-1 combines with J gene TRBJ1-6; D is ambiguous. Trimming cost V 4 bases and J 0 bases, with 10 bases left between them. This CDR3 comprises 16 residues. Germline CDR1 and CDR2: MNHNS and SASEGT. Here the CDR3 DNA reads TGTGCCAGCAGTGGAAGTTTGAGCTCCTATAATTCACCCCTCCACTTT. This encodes CASSGSLSSYNSPLHF.

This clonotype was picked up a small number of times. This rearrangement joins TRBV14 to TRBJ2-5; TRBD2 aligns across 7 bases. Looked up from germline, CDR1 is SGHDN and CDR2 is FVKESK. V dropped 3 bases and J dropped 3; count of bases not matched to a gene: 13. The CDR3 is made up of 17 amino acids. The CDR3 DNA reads TGTGCCAGCAGCCAGTTAGGGAGGGGAAGAACCAAAGAGACCCAGTACTTC. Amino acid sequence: CASSQLGRGRTKETQYF.

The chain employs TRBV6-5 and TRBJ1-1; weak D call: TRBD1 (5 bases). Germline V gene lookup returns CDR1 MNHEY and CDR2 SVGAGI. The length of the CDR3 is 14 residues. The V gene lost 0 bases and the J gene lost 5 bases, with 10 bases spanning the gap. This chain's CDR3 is CASSYSQGATEAFF. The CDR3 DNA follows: TGTGCCAGCAGTTACTCCCAAGGGGCGACTGAAGCTTTCTTT.

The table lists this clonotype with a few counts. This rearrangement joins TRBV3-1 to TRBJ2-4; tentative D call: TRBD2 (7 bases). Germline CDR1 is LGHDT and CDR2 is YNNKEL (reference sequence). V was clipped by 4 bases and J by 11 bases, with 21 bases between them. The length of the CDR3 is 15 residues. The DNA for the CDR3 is TGTGCCAGCAGCCCCACTGGACTAGGGGGATTCGTTCAGTACTTC. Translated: CASSPTGLGGFVQYF.